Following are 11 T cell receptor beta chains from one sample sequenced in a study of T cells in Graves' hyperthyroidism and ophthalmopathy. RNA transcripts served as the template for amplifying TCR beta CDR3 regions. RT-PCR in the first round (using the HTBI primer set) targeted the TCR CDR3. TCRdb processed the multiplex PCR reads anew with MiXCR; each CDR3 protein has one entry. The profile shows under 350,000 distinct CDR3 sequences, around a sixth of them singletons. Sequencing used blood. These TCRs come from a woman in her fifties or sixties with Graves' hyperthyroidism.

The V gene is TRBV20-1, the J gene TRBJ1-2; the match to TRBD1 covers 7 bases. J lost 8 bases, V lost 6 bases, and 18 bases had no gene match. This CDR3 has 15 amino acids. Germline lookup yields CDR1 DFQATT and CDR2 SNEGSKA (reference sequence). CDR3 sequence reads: CSAARLGQGEIGYTF. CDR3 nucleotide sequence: TGCAGTGCCGCACGATTGGGGCAGGGGGAAATCGGCTACACCTTC.

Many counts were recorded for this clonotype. CDR3 in amino acids: CASRASSGNTIYF. DNA of the CDR3: TGTGCCAGCAGGGCGAGCTCTGGAAACACCATATATTTT. The rearrangement uses TRBV6-1 and TRBJ1-3; unclear D gene. The V end lost 6 bases, the J end lost 0 bases, and 6 bases lay between the germline ends. Germline V gene sequence: CDR1 MNHNS, CDR2 SASEGT. This CDR3 comprises 13 residues.

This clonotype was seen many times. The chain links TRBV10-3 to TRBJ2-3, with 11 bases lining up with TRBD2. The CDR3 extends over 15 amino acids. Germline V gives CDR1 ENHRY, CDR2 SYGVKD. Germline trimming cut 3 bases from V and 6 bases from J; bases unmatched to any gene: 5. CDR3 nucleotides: TGTGCCATCAGTGAAACTAGCGGGGGACGGGATACGCAGTATTTT. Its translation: CAISETSGGRDTQYF.

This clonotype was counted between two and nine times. The CDR3 region is CASSGGWILESYNSPLHF. In nucleotides, the CDR3 is TGTGCCTCCAGTGGGGGTTGGATTTTAGAATCCTATAATTCACCCCTCCACTTT. This chain joins TRBV19 and TRBJ1-6; weak D call: TRBD1 (5 bases). This CDR3 has 18 amino acids. The germline gives CDR1 LNHDA, CDR2 SQIVND (reference sequence). With 11 bases removed from V and 1 base from J, the gap between germline ends came to 24 bases.

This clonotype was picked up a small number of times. The chain's CDR3 is CASSVGIQRGGRTDTQYF. In DNA, the CDR3 is TGTGCCAGCAGCGTTGGTATCCAGCGGGGGGGCCGCACAGATACGCAGTATTTT. The chain joins TRBV2 to TRBJ2-3; TRBD2 matches at 10 bases. Germline lookup yields CDR1 SNHLY and CDR2 FYNNEI. J gave up 1 base and V 6 bases, and 13 bases lay outside the gene matches. This CDR3 spans 18 amino acids.

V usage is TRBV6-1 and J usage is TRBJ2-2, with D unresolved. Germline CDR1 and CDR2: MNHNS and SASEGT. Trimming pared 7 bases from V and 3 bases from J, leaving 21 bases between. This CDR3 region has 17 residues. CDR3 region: CASTTSPLSRYTGELFF. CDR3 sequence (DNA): TGTGCCAGCACCACCTCCCCGTTGTCAAGGTACACCGGGGAGCTGTTTTTT.

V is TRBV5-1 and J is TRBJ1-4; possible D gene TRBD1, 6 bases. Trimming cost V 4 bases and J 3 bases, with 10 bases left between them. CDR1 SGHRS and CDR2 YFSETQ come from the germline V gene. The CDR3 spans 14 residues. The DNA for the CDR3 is TGCGCCAGCAGCCTAGGACAGTCTAATGAAAAACTGTTTTTT. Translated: CASSLGQSNEKLFF.

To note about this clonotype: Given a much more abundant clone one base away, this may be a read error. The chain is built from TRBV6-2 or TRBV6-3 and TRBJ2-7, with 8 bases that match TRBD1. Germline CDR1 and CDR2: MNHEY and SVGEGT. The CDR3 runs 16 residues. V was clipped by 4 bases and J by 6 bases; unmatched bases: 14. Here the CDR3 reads CASSLARTGSPSEQYF. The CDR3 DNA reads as TGTGCCAGCAGTTTGGCTAGGACAGGGTCCCCCTCCGAGCAGTACTTC.

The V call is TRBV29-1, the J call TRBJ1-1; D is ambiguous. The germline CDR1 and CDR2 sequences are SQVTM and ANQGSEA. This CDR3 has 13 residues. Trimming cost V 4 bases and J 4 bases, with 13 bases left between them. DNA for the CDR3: TGCAGCGTTGGGCAGGAACGAGGCACTGAAGCTTTCTTT. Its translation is CSVGQERGTEAFF.

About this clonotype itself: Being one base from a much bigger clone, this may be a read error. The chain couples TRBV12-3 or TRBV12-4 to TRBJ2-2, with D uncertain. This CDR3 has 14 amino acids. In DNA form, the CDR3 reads TGTGCCAGCAGTTTTTTCTTGGTCACCCGGGAGCTGTTTTTT. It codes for CASSFFLVTRELFF.

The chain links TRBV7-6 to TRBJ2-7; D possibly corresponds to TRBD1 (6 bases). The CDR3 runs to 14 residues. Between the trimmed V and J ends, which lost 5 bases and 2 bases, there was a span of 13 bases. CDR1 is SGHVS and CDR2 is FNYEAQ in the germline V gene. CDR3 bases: TGTGCCAGCAGCGACCTGGGGGCGCCCTACGAGCAGTACTTC. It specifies CASSDLGAPYEQYF.